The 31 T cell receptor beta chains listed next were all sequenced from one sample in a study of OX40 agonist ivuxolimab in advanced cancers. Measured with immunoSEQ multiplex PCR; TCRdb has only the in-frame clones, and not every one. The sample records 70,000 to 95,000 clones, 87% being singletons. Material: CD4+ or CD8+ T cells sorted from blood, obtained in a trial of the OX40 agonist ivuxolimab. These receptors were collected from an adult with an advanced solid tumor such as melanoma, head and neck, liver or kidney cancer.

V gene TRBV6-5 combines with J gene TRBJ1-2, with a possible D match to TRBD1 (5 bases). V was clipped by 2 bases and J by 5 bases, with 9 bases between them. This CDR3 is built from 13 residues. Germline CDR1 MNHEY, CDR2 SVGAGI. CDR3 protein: CASSYQGRYGYTF. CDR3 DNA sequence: TGTGCCAGCAGTTACCAGGGTCGATATGGCTACACCTTC.

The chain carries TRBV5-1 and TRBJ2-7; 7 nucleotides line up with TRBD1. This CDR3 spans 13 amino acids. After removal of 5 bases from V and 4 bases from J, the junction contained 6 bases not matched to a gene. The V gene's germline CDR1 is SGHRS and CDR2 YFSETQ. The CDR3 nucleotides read TGCGCCAGCAGACAGGACAGGCTGTACGAGCAGTACTTC. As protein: CASRQDRLYEQYF.

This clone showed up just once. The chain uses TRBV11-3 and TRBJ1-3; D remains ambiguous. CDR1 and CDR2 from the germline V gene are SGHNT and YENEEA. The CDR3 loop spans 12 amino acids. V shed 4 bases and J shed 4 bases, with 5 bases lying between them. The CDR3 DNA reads TGTGCCAGCAGCTGCAAAGGAAACACCATATATTTT. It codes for CASSCKGNTIYF.

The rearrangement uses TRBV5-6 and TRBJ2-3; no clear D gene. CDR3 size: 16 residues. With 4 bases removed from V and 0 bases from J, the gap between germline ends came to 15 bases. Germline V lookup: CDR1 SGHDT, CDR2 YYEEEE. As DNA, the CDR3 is TGTGCCAGCAGCCCCTCCCTGCCGTTTAGCACAGATACGCAGTATTTT. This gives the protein CASSPSLPFSTDTQYF. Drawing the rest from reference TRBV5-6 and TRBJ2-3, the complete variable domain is DAGVTQSPTHLIKTRGQQVTLRCSPKSGHDTVSWYQQALGQGPQFIFQYYEEEERQRGNFPDRFSGHQFPNYSSELNVNALLLGDSALYLCASSPSLPFSTDTQYFGPGTRLTVL.

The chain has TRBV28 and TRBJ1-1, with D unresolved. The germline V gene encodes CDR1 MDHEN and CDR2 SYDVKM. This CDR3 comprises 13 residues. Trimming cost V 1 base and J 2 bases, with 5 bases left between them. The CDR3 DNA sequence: TGTGCCAGCAGTTTATCCCAAAACACTGAAGCTTTCTTT. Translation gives CASSLSQNTEAFF.

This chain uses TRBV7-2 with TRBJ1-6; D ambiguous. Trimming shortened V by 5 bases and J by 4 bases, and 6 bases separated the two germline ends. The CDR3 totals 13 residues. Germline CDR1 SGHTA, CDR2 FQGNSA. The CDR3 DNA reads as TGTGCCAGCAGCCCACAGTATAATTCACCCCTCCACTTT. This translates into CASSPQYNSPLHF.

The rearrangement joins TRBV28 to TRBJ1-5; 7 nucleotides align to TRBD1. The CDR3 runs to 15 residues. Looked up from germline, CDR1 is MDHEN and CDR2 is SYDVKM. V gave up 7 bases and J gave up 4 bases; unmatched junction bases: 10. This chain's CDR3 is CASTFAGGGNQPQHF. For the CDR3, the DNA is TGTGCCAGCACCTTCGCAGGGGGGGGGAATCAGCCCCAGCATTTT.

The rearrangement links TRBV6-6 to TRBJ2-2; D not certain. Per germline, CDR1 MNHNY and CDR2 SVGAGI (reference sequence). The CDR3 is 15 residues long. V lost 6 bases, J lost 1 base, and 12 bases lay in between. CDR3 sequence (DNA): TGTGCCAGCAGCGCCGTGACTTTGAACACCGGGGAGCTGTTTTTT. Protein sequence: CASSAVTLNTGELFF.

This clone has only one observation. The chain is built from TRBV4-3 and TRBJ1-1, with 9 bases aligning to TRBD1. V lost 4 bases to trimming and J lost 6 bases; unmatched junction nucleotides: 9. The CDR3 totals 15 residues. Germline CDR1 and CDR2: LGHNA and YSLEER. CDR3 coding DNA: TGCGCCAGCAGCCGCGGACAGGGGTCGGGGTCTGAAGCTTTCTTT. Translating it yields CASSRGQGSGSEAFF.

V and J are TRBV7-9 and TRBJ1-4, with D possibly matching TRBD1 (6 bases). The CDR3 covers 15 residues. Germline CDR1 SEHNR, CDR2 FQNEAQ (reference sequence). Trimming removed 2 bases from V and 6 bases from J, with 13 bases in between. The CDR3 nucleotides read TGTGCCAGCAGCTTAATCCAGGGGCCTTATGAAAAACTGTTTTTT. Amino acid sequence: CASSLIQGPYEKLFF.

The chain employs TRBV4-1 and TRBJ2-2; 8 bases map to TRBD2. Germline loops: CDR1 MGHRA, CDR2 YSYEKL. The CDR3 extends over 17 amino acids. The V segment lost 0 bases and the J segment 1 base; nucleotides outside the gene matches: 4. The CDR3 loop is CASSQEGLAGNTGELFF. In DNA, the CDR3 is TGCGCCAGCAGCCAAGAAGGGCTAGCGGGGAACACCGGGGAGCTGTTTTTT.

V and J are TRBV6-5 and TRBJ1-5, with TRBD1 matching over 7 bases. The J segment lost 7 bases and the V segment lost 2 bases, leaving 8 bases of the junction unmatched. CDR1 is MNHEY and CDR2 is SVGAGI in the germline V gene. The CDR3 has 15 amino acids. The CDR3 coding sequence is TGTGCCAGCAGTTACGACAGGGTAGGCGGGCAGCCCCAGCATTTT. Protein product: CASSYDRVGGQPQHF.

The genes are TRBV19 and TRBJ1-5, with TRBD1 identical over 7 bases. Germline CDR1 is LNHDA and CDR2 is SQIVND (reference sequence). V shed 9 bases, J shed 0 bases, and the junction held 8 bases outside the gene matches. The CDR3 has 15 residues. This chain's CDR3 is CASRDSPYSNQPQHF. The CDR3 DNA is TGTGCCAGCCGGGACAGTCCCTATAGCAATCAGCCCCAGCATTTT.

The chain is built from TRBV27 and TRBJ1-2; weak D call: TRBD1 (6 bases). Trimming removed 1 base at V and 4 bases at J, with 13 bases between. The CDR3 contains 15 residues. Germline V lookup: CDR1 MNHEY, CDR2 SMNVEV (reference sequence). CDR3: CASSLLSGTLYGYTF. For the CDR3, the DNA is TGTGCCAGCAGTTTATTGTCAGGGACACTCTATGGCTACACCTTC.

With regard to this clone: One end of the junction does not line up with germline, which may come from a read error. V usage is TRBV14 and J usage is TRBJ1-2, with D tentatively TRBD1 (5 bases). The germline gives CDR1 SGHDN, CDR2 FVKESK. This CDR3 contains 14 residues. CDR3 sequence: CASNQGAGHYGYTF. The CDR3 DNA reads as TGTGCCAGCAACCAAGGGGCAGGGCACTATGGCTACACCTTC.

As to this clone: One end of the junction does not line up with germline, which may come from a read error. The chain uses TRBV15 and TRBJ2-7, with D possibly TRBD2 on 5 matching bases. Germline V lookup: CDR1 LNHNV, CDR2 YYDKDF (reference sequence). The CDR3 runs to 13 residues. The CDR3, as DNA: TGTGCCACCAGCAGAGATTACGGCCCAACTAGGCACTTC. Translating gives CATSRDYGPTRHF.

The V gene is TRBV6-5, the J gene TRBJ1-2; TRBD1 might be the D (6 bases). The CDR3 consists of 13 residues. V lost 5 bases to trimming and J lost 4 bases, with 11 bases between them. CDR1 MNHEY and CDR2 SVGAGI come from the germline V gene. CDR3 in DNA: TGTGCCAGCAGTCGCACAGGGACCTATGGCTACACCTTC. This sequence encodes CASSRTGTYGYTF.

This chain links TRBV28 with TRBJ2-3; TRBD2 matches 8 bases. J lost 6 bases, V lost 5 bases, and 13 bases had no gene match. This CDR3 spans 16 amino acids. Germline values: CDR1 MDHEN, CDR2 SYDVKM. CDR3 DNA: TGTGCCAGCAGTAAACCCGCGAGCGGGAGAGTGGATACGCAGTATTTT. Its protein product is CASSKPASGRVDTQYF.

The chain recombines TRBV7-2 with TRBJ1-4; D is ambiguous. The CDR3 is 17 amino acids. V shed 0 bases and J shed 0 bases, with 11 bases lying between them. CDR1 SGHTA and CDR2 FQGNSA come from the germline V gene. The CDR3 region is CASSLAGAIATNEKLFF. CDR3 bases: TGTGCCAGCAGCTTAGCGGGAGCGATTGCAACTAATGAAAAACTGTTTTTT.

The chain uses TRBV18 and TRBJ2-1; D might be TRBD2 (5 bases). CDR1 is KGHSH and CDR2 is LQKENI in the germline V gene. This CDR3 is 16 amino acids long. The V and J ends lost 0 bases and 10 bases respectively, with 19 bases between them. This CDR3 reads CASSPPDAVSWREQFF. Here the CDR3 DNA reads TGTGCCAGCTCACCACCGGACGCCGTTTCCTGGAGGGAGCAGTTCTTC.

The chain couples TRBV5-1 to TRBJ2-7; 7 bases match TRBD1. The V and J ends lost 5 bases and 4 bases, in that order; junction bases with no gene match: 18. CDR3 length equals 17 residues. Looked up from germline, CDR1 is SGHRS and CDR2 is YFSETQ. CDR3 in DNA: TGCGCCAGCAGTCGGGACAGCCGGACCACCACTCCATACGAGCAGTACTTC. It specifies CASSRDSRTTTPYEQYF.

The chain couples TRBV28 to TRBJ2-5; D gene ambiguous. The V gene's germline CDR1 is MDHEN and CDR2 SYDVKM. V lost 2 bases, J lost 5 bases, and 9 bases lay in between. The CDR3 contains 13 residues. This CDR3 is CASSLEGLETQYF. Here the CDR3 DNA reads TGTGCCAGCAGTTTAGAAGGGTTGGAGACCCAGTACTTC.

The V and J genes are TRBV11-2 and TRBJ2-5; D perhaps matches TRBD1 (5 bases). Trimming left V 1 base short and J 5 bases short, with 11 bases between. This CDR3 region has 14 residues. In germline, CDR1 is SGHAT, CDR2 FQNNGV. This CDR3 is CASSLVMAGETQYF. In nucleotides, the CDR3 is TGTGCCAGCAGCTTAGTCATGGCAGGGGAGACCCAGTACTTC.

CDR3 protein: CASSTGVLYGYTF. The CDR3 bases are TGCGCCAGCAGTACCGGGGTTCTCTATGGCTACACCTTC. The chain employs TRBV5-1 and TRBJ1-2; D is undetermined. Trimming took off 5 bases at V and 4 bases at J, with 12 bases between the two ends. The CDR3 covers 13 residues. The germline V gene encodes CDR1 SGHRS and CDR2 YFSETQ. Using reference TRBV5-1 and TRBJ1-2 for the parts outside the CDR3, the full variable domain is KAGVTQTPRYLIKTRGQQVTLSCSPISGHRSVSWYQQTPGQGLQFLFEYFSETQRNKGNFPGRFSGRQFSNSRSEMNVSTLELGDSALYLCASSTGVLYGYTFGSGTRLTVV.

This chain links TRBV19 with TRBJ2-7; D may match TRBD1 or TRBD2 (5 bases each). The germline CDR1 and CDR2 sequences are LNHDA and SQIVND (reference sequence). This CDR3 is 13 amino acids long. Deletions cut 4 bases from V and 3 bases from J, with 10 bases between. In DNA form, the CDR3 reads TGTGCCAGTAGTAAAGGGGCGGGCTACGAGCAGTACTTC. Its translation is CASSKGAGYEQYF. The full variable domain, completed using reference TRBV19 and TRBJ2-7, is DGGITQSPKYLFRKEGQNVTLSCEQNLNHDAMYWYRQDPGQGLRLIYYSQIVNDFQKGDIAEGYSVSREKKESFPLTVTSAQKNPTAFYLCASSKGAGYEQYFGPGTRLTVT.

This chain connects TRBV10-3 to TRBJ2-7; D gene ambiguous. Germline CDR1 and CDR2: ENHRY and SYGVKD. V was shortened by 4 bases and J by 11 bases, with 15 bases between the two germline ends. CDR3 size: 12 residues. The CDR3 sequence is CAISAPGAREYF. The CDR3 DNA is TGTGCCATCAGTGCCCCAGGAGCTAGGGAGTACTTC.

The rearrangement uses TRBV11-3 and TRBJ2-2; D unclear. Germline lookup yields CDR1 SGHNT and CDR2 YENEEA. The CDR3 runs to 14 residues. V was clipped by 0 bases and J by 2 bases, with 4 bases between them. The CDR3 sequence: CASSLDFNTGELFF. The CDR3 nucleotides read TGTGCCAGCAGCTTAGACTTCAACACCGGGGAGCTGTTTTTT.

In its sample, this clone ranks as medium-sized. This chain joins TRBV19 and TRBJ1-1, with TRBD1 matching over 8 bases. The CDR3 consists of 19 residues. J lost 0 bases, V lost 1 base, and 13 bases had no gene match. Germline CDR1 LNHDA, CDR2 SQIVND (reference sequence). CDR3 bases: TGTGCCAGTAGTATAGGCCGTTGGACAGGGTCGAGAGTGAACACTGAAGCTTTCTTT. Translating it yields CASSIGRWTGSRVNTEAFF.

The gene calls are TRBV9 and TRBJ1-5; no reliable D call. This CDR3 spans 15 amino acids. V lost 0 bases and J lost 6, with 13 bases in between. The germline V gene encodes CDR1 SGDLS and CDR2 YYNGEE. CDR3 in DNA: TGTGCCAGCAGCGTAGATCCAATCAACCCTCAGCCCCAGCATTTT. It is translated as CASSVDPINPQPQHF.

As DNA, the CDR3 is TGCAGCGTGTATTCGGGACAGGTCATGAACACTGAAGCTTTCTTT. Protein: CSVYSGQVMNTEAFF. The gene calls are TRBV29-1 and TRBJ1-1, with 8 bases lining up with TRBD1. Germline lookup yields CDR1 SQVTM and CDR2 ANQGSEA. The V segment lost 6 bases and the J segment 0 bases; nucleotides outside the gene matches: 9. This CDR3 has 15 residues.

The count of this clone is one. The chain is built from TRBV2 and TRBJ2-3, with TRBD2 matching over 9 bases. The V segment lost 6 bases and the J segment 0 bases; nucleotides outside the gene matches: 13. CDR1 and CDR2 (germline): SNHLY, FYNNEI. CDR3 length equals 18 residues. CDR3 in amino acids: CASSPQGLAGPSTDTQYF. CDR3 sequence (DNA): TGTGCCAGCAGCCCACAGGGACTAGCAGGACCGAGCACAGATACGCAGTATTTT.